These 32 T cell receptor beta chains share one sample of origin, sequenced in a study of OX40 agonist ivuxolimab in advanced cancers. The protocol was immunoSEQ multiplex PCR, while the TCRdb copy is restricted to in-frame clones and leaves out a portion. The data show under 85,000 clones, with more than 80% seen just once and 4% to 5% held by the top ten. The sequencing here drew on CD4+ or CD8+ T cells sorted from blood, taken in a trial of the OX40 agonist ivuxolimab. The source is an adult with an advanced solid tumor such as melanoma, head and neck, liver or kidney cancer.

This clone has a single count. The V and J genes are TRBV10-3 and TRBJ2-7; the D gene is possibly TRBD1 (6 bases). This CDR3 contains 13 residues. Germline CDR1 ENHRY, CDR2 SYGVKD. Trimming took 11 bases from V and 2 from J, leaving 16 bases between them. For the CDR3, the DNA is TGTGCCGTAAAGACAGGTCCAACCTACGAGCAGTACTTC. Protein: CAVKTGPTYEQYF.

The CDR3 coding sequence is TGTGCCAGCAACACCGGGACACAGTTGCACACTGAAGCTTTCTTT. Translating it yields CASNTGTQLHTEAFF. This rearrangement joins TRBV28 to TRBJ1-1, with D perhaps matching TRBD1 (6 bases). The CDR3 length is 15 residues. V was cut by 7 bases and J by 3 bases, with 18 bases left in between. Germline CDR1 reads MDHEN; CDR2 reads SYDVKM.

The chain couples TRBV19 to TRBJ1-1, with D hard to call. The CDR3 has 13 residues. Between the trimmed V and J ends, which lost 2 bases and 1 base, there was a span of 5 bases. Germline CDR1 reads LNHDA; CDR2 reads SQIVND (reference sequence). The CDR3 nucleotides read TGTGCCAGTAGTATAAATCAGAACACTGAAGCTTTCTTT. Its translation is CASSINQNTEAFF.

The chain employs TRBV6-1 and TRBJ1-3; D is perhaps TRBD1 (6 bases). Trimming took off 6 bases at V and 4 bases at J, with 10 bases between the two ends. Germline V lookup: CDR1 MNHNS, CDR2 SASEGT. The CDR3 length is 13 residues. In DNA, the CDR3 is TGTGCCAGCAGCGGACAGTGGGGAAACACCATATATTTT. Translating gives CASSGQWGNTIYF.

V usage is TRBV7-9 and J usage is TRBJ2-7; maybe TRBD2 (6 bases). This CDR3 spans 17 amino acids. Germline V gives CDR1 SEHNR, CDR2 FQNEAQ (reference sequence). Trimming pared 4 bases from V and 2 bases from J, leaving 21 bases between. DNA for the CDR3: TGTGCCAGCAGCTCCCAAAGGGCAGGGCGCGGGGCCTACGAGCAGTACTTC. As protein: CASSSQRAGRGAYEQYF.

The chain links TRBV5-1 to TRBJ2-4; no firm D call. CDR1 is SGHRS and CDR2 is YFSETQ in the germline V gene. Trimming stripped 0 bases from V and 2 bases from J, with 6 bases between. The CDR3 totals 14 residues. The CDR3 sequence: CASSLGRTKNIQYF. CDR3 bases: TGCGCCAGCAGCTTGGGAAGAACCAAAAACATTCAGTACTTC. Variable domain in full (rest from reference TRBV5-1 and TRBJ2-4): KAGVTQTPRYLIKTRGQQVTLSCSPISGHRSVSWYQQTPGQGLQFLFEYFSETQRNKGNFPGRFSGRQFSNSRSEMNVSTLELGDSALYLCASSLGRTKNIQYFGAGTRLSVL.

The rearrangement uses TRBV30 and TRBJ2-7, with 8 bases matching TRBD2. This CDR3 has 15 residues. V gave up 0 bases and J gave up 1 base; unmatched junction bases: 5. Germline CDR1 GTSNPN, CDR2 SVGIG (reference sequence). CDR3 loop: CAWSVVAGGSYEQYF. CDR3 nucleotide sequence: TGTGCCTGGAGTGTAGTGGCGGGAGGTTCCTACGAGCAGTACTTC.

The chain couples TRBV2 to TRBJ2-1, with a tentative D call TRBD1 (6 bases). Germline V gives CDR1 SNHLY, CDR2 FYNNEI. This CDR3 comprises 13 residues. V shed 5 bases and J shed 7 bases, with 12 bases lying between them. The CDR3 nucleotides read TGTGCCAGCAGTCAGGACAGTGCGAATGAGCAGTTCTTC. Translated, it gives CASSQDSANEQFF.

V is TRBV7-3 and J is TRBJ2-1; the D is unclear. The ends were cut back, 3 bases at V and 6 bases at J, with 9 bases in the middle. The CDR3 is 13 residues long. CDR1 and CDR2 from the germline V gene are SGHTA and FQGTGA. The DNA of the CDR3 is TGTGCCAGCAGCTTTAATCGCGGCAATGAGCAGTTCTTC. It is translated as CASSFNRGNEQFF.

This chain connects TRBV11-3 to TRBJ2-5, with TRBD2 matching over 7 bases. V was pared by 7 bases and J by 5 bases, with 7 bases of the junction left unmatched. The CDR3 spans 13 residues. Germline V gene sequence: CDR1 SGHNT, CDR2 YENEEA. The CDR3 DNA reads TGTGCCAGCAAAAAAATGGGGGGGGAGACCCAGTACTTC. As protein: CASKKMGGETQYF.

The chain couples TRBV6-1 to TRBJ2-3, with TRBD1 matching over 7 bases. CDR1 and CDR2 (germline): MNHNS, SASEGT. The CDR3 runs 15 residues. The J segment lost 2 bases and the V segment lost 1 base, leaving 3 bases of the junction unmatched. CDR3 loop: CASSEVTGVTDTQYF. The DNA of the CDR3 is TGTGCCAGCAGTGAAGTCACAGGGGTCACAGATACGCAGTATTTT.

The chain employs TRBV7-5 and TRBJ2-1; TRBD2, the D gene given by the table, was not confirmed from the DNA. TRBV7-5 is shown as a pseudogene. The CDR3 has 16 residues. The CDR3 is CARSSIAVSSYNEQFF. DNA of the CDR3: TGTGCCAGAAGCTCAATAGCGGTTAGCTCCTACAATGAGCAGTTCTTC.

The rearrangement links TRBV19 to TRBJ2-1; TRBD1 matches 8 bases. J lost 7 bases, V lost 5 bases, and 4 bases had no gene match. The CDR3 length is 13 residues. Germline lookup yields CDR1 LNHDA and CDR2 SQIVND (reference sequence). The CDR3 loop is CASSLRQGNEQFF. CDR3 nucleotides: TGTGCCAGTAGTCTCCGACAGGGGAATGAGCAGTTCTTC.

This rearrangement joins TRBV19 to TRBJ2-7; TRBD2 matches 9 bases. The CDR3 totals 15 residues. The J segment lost 1 base and the V segment lost 5 bases, leaving 6 bases of the junction unmatched. The germline V gene has CDR1 LNHDA and CDR2 SQIVND (reference sequence). CDR3 coding DNA: TGTGCCAGTAGTTTAGCGGGAGCGACGTCCTACGAGCAGTACTTC. It is translated as CASSLAGATSYEQYF.

The CDR3 region is CASTWGGMETQYF. CDR3 DNA: TGTGCCAGCACCTGGGGCGGGATGGAGACCCAGTACTTC. V usage is TRBV28 and J usage is TRBJ2-5, with D perhaps TRBD2 (6 bases). Germline lookup yields CDR1 MDHEN and CDR2 SYDVKM. The CDR3 runs to 13 residues. Trimming pared 7 bases from V and 5 bases from J, leaving 14 bases between.

The rearrangement joins TRBV4-1 to TRBJ2-7, with 9 bases matching TRBD2. The length of the CDR3 is 16 residues. V gave up 0 bases and J gave up 1 base; unmatched junction bases: 4. From germline, CDR1 is MGHRA and CDR2 YSYEKL. The CDR3 spells CASSQDAGGLSYEQYF. CDR3 bases: TGCGCCAGCAGCCAAGATGCGGGAGGGCTTTCCTACGAGCAGTACTTC.

This chain uses TRBV7-9 with TRBJ1-1; no definite D call. V was clipped by 2 bases and J by 1 base, with 5 bases between them. The CDR3 has 13 residues. Germline-derived CDR1 and CDR2 are SEHNR and FQNEAQ (reference sequence). In nucleotides, the CDR3 is TGTGCCAGCAGCTTAACCACGAACACTGAAGCTTTCTTT. Protein sequence: CASSLTTNTEAFF.

This chain joins TRBV5-1 and TRBJ2-5, with 16 positions matching TRBD2. The CDR3 is made up of 19 amino acids. The germline V gene encodes CDR1 SGHRS and CDR2 YFSETQ. With 4 bases clipped from V and 4 bases from J, the junction kept 13 bases outside the gene matches. The CDR3 protein is CASSAGLAGGPRVGETQYF. CDR3 DNA: TGCGCCAGCAGCGCGGGACTAGCGGGAGGGCCCCGGGTGGGAGAGACCCAGTACTTC. Based on the CDR3 plus reference TRBV5-1 and TRBJ2-5, the full variable domain is KAGVTQTPRYLIKTRGQQVTLSCSPISGHRSVSWYQQTPGQGLQFLFEYFSETQRNKGNFPGRFSGRQFSNSRSEMNVSTLELGDSALYLCASSAGLAGGPRVGETQYFGPGTRLLVL.

The chain has TRBV6-5 and TRBJ1-2, with 11 bases identical to TRBD1. Germline CDR1 is MNHEY and CDR2 is SVGAGI. After removal of 6 bases from V and 8 bases from J, the junction contained 5 bases not matched to a gene. The CDR3 sequence is 13 residues long. CDR3 nucleotides: TGTGCCAGCAGCGGGACAGGGGGTGAGGGCTACACCTTC. Translated, it gives CASSGTGGEGYTF.

This clone was picked up a small number of times. The gene calls are TRBV4-2 and TRBJ1-5; D is ambiguous. The ends were cut back, 0 bases at V and 5 bases at J, with 5 bases in the middle. The CDR3 consists of 13 residues. Germline CDR1 LGHNA, CDR2 YNFKEQ. Here the CDR3 DNA reads TGTGCCAGCAGCCAAGATTCCGATCAGCCCCAGCATTTT. Residues: CASSQDSDQPQHF.

The chain carries TRBV7-3 and TRBJ2-3; no clear D. CDR3 size: 14 residues. Germline CDR1 reads SGHTA; CDR2 reads FQGTGA. The V and J ends lost 3 bases and 4 bases respectively, with 11 bases between them. The CDR3 is CASSFYGRADTQYF. The CDR3 coding sequence is TGTGCCAGCAGCTTTTACGGTAGGGCAGATACGCAGTATTTT.

The chain couples TRBV28 to TRBJ2-1, with TRBD1 as a possible D gene (5 bases). The V end lost 5 bases, the J end lost 12 bases, and 20 bases lay between the germline ends. In germline, CDR1 is MDHEN, CDR2 SYDVKM. There are 14 residues in the CDR3. CDR3: CASSIWALQVLQFF. The CDR3 DNA reads as TGTGCCAGCAGTATTTGGGCCCTACAGGTTTTGCAGTTCTTC.

The rearrangement links TRBV5-6 to TRBJ1-1; D gene uncertain. The CDR3 runs to 14 residues. Germline V lookup: CDR1 SGHDT, CDR2 YYEEEE. V was cut by 0 bases and J by 13 bases, with 19 bases left in between. The CDR3 here is CASSLVQGLGTGFF. The CDR3 DNA follows: TGTGCCAGCAGCTTGGTCCAAGGGTTGGGAACTGGTTTCTTT. Complete variable domain (other parts from reference TRBV5-6 and TRBJ1-1): DAGVTQSPTHLIKTRGQQVTLRCSPKSGHDTVSWYQQALGQGPQFIFQYYEEEERQRGNFPDRFSGHQFPNYSSELNVNALLLGDSALYLCASSLVQGLGTGFFGQGTRLTVV.

This clone was seen once. The J gene is TRBJ2-3, the V gene TRBV28; TRBD2 is a possible D gene (5 bases). V dropped 3 bases and J dropped 2 bases, with 12 bases sitting between them. The CDR3 runs to 15 residues. CDR1 is MDHEN and CDR2 is SYDVKM in the germline V gene. This CDR3 is CASSLRGRVTDTQYF. The DNA for the CDR3 is TGTGCCAGCAGTTTGCGTGGGCGGGTCACAGATACGCAGTATTTT.

This clone has just a few counts. This chain connects TRBV5-3 to TRBJ2-3, with D perhaps given as TRBD1 or TRBD2 (5 bases each). TRBV5-3 is an open reading frame, and its role is uncertain. The germline V and J ends were trimmed by 5 bases and 11 bases, with 15 bases remaining between them. The CDR3 consists of 12 residues. The CDR3: CARRSRVGGQYF. CDR3 in DNA: TGTGCCAGAAGGTCCCGAGTTGGGGGGCAGTATTTT.

The chain carries TRBV10-3 and TRBJ2-1, with D unresolved. V gave up 0 bases and J gave up 9 bases, with 9 bases separating them. The CDR3 consists of 13 residues. Germline V lookup: CDR1 ENHRY, CDR2 SYGVKD. CDR3 in DNA: TGTGCCATCAGTGAGTCCACCACAACTGAGCAGTTCTTC. It codes for CAISESTTTEQFF.

The chain joins TRBV21-1 to TRBJ2-3; the table gives TRBD2 as D, unverified against the DNA. TRBV21-1 is an annotated pseudogene. The CDR3 length is 16 residues. The CDR3 sequence is CASSMGLAPSTDTQYF. For the CDR3, the DNA is TGTGCCAGCAGCATGGGACTAGCGCCCAGCACAGATACGCAGTATTTT.

The CDR3 loop reads CASSSDFGFTDTQYF. The CDR3 coding sequence is TGCGCCAGCAGTTCCGACTTCGGCTTCACAGATACGCAGTATTTT. The chain is built from TRBV5-1 and TRBJ2-3; D is undetermined. The germline V gene encodes CDR1 SGHRS and CDR2 YFSETQ. With 5 bases removed from V and 2 bases from J, the gap between germline ends came to 15 bases. CDR3 length equals 15 residues. The complete variable domain, with remaining parts taken from reference TRBV5-1 and TRBJ2-3, reads KAGVTQTPRYLIKTRGQQVTLSCSPISGHRSVSWYQQTPGQGLQFLFEYFSETQRNKGNFPGRFSGRQFSNSRSEMNVSTLELGDSALYLCASSSDFGFTDTQYFGPGTRLTVL.

V gene TRBV7-9 combines with J gene TRBJ2-7; the D gene is possibly TRBD1 (5 bases). This CDR3 region has 14 residues. CDR1 is SEHNR and CDR2 is FQNEAQ in the germline V gene (reference sequence). The V and J ends lost 5 bases and 2 bases respectively, with 13 bases between them. The CDR3 sequence: CASSRDRWTYEQYF. The CDR3, as DNA: TGTGCCAGCAGCCGCGACAGATGGACCTACGAGCAGTACTTC.

V usage is TRBV18 and J usage is TRBJ2-5; 13 bases agree with TRBD2. The CDR3 is 17 residues long. Trimming cost V 3 bases and J 2 bases; bases outside gene matches: 6. Germline V gives CDR1 KGHSH, CDR2 LQKENI. CDR3 loop: CASSPRTSGRAQETQYF. The CDR3, as DNA: TGTGCCAGCTCACCCCGAACTAGCGGGAGGGCGCAAGAGACCCAGTACTTC.

The rearrangement joins TRBV5-6 to TRBJ2-1; 9 bases are shared with TRBD2. The V segment lost 1 base and the J segment 8 bases; nucleotides outside the gene matches: 7. The V gene's germline CDR1 is SGHDT and CDR2 YYEEEE. This CDR3 contains 15 residues. The CDR3 DNA follows: TGTGCCAGCAGCTTGCGGCTAGCGGGACTGTATGAGCAGTTCTTC. Translated: CASSLRLAGLYEQFF.

J is TRBJ2-3 and V is TRBV5-5; 14 bases map to TRBD2. With 4 bases clipped from V and 4 bases from J, the junction kept 8 bases outside the gene matches. The CDR3 covers 17 residues. Germline V gene data show CDR1 as SGHKS and CDR2 as YYEKEE (reference sequence). CDR3 in amino acids: CASSTGLAGGGADTQYF. The CDR3 nucleotides read TGTGCCAGCAGCACAGGACTAGCGGGAGGAGGGGCAGATACGCAGTATTTT. Using reference TRBV5-5 and TRBJ2-3 for the parts outside the CDR3, the full variable domain is DAGVTQSPTHLIKTRGQQVTLRCSPISGHKSVSWYQQVLGQGPQFIFQYYEKEERGRGNFPDRFSARQFPNYSSELNVNALLLGDSALYLCASSTGLAGGGADTQYFGPGTRLTVL.